This passage covers 29 T cell receptor beta chains from one sample sequenced in a study of blood T cell repertoires in COVID-19 (dated by TCRdb to the early 2020s). The method behind the library was the immunoSEQ multiplex PCR assay. This is the immuneACCESS table as TCRdb keeps it, with only in-frame sequences that have V and J called. A part of the clones is gone; compared with another copy, unresolved V genes explain less than half, and the rest is unexplained. The sample table shows about 170,000 clones, and approximately 90% are seen once. Around 1.4% of the sample is taken by the ten largest. The sequenced material came from peripheral blood. The source is a woman between 50 and 59 years old with acute or convalescent COVID-19.

The genes are TRBV5-1 and TRBJ2-3, with 7 bases lining up with TRBD2. V lost 3 bases and J lost 4; bases outside the gene matches: 5. From germline, CDR1 is SGHRS and CDR2 YFSETQ. The CDR3 consists of 14 residues. Here the CDR3 DNA reads TGCGCCAGCAGCTCCGGACTAGGAGCAGATACGCAGTATTTT. It specifies CASSSGLGADTQYF. Drawing the rest from reference TRBV5-1 and TRBJ2-3, the complete variable domain is KAGVTQTPRYLIKTRGQQVTLSCSPISGHRSVSWYQQTPGQGLQFLFEYFSETQRNKGNFPGRFSGRQFSNSRSEMNVSTLELGDSALYLCASSSGLGADTQYFGPGTRLTVL.

The chain employs TRBV5-5 and TRBJ1-2; TRBD1 is a possible D gene (5 bases). V lost 5 bases to trimming and J lost 2 bases, with 28 bases between them. The CDR3 totals 19 residues. Looked up from germline, CDR1 is SGHKS and CDR2 is YYEKEE (reference sequence). CDR3 coding DNA: TGTGCCAGCAGTGACGACAGCGTATATTTTCAACCTAAGAACTATGGCTACACCTTC. Translated: CASSDDSVYFQPKNYGYTF.

The sample holds a few counts of this clone. This chain joins TRBV7-3 and TRBJ1-2; D is perhaps TRBD1 (5 bases). Germline-derived CDR1 and CDR2 are SGHTA and FQGTGA. V was shortened by 1 base and J by 7 bases, with 19 bases between the two germline ends. The CDR3 spans 16 residues. The CDR3 spells CASSLIGAKGRSGYTF. CDR3 in DNA: TGTGCCAGCAGCTTAATTGGGGCCAAGGGCCGGTCTGGCTACACCTTC.

This chain joins TRBV4-1 and TRBJ1-4; TRBD1 aligns across 7 bases. V lost 5 bases and J lost 2; bases outside the gene matches: 5. The CDR3 is made up of 15 amino acids. The V gene's germline CDR1 is MGHRA and CDR2 YSYEKL. CDR3 nucleotides: TGCGCCAGCAGCAACCCAGGGGGGACTAATGAAAAACTGTTTTTT. This encodes CASSNPGGTNEKLFF.

The gene calls are TRBV5-1 and TRBJ2-5, with 9 bases fitting TRBD1. Germline trimming cut 2 bases from V and 1 base from J; bases unmatched to any gene: 6. The CDR3 is 16 amino acids. Germline V gives CDR1 SGHRS, CDR2 YFSETQ. For the CDR3, the DNA is TGCGCCAGCAGCTTAGCCCGGACAGGGGCCCAAGAGACCCAGTACTTC. This gives the protein CASSLARTGAQETQYF.

This clone was observed a handful of times. The V gene is TRBV2, the J gene TRBJ1-2; D unclear. The CDR3 runs 14 residues. Germline values: CDR1 SNHLY, CDR2 FYNNEI. Trimming pared 3 bases from V and 4 bases from J, leaving 12 bases between. In DNA form, the CDR3 reads TGTGCCAGCAGTGACGGGGTTGCAGTCTATGGCTACACCTTC. Translated: CASSDGVAVYGYTF. Based on the CDR3 plus reference TRBV2 and TRBJ1-2, the full variable domain is EPEVTQTPSHQVTQMGQEVILRCVPISNHLYFYWYRQILGQKVEFLVSFYNNEISEKSEIFDDQFSVERPDGSNFTLKIRSTKLEDSAMYFCASSDGVAVYGYTFGSGTRLTVV.

This rearrangement joins TRBV7-2 to TRBJ1-5, with TRBD1 as a possible D gene (6 bases). Germline-derived CDR1 and CDR2 are SGHTA and FQGNSA. Trimming shortened V by 5 bases and J by 5 bases, and 22 bases separated the two germline ends. The CDR3 length is 17 residues. CDR3 protein: CASSPGWGRGKDQPQHF. In DNA form, the CDR3 reads TGTGCCAGCAGCCCCGGCTGGGGGCGCGGAAAAGATCAGCCCCAGCATTTT.

This sequence joins TRBV7-9 and TRBJ1-5; TRBD1 agrees at 7 bases. Germline assignment: CDR1 SEHNR and CDR2 FQNEAQ (reference sequence). V was clipped by 4 bases and J by 5 bases; unmatched bases: 5. CDR3 size: 14 residues. The CDR3 nucleotides read TGTGCCAGCAGCTATGACAGGGTCGATCAGCCCCAGCATTTT. Translating gives CASSYDRVDQPQHF. The full variable domain, with the rest looked up from reference TRBV7-9 and TRBJ1-5, is DTGVSQNPRHKITKRGQNVTFRCDPISEHNRLYWYRQTLGQGPEFLTYFQNEAQLEKSRLLSDRFSAERPKGSFSTLEIQRTEQGDSAMYLCASSYDRVDQPQHFGDGTRLSIL.

The V and J genes are TRBV2 and TRBJ2-7; tentative D call: TRBD1 (5 bases). Germline CDR1 is SNHLY and CDR2 is FYNNEI. Trimming pared 6 bases from V and 0 bases from J, leaving 12 bases between. The CDR3 has 14 residues. CDR3 region: CASRLLDSSYEQYF. Here the CDR3 DNA reads TGTGCCAGCAGACTCCTCGACAGCTCCTACGAGCAGTACTTC.

The chain combines TRBV24-1 with TRBJ2-3; 8 bases map to TRBD2. With V trimmed by 8 bases and J by 9 bases, 12 bases remained unmatched. CDR1 is KGHDR and CDR2 is SFDVKD in the germline V gene. The CDR3 length is 14 residues. For the CDR3, the DNA is TGTGCCACCAACCGGGGGGGCCCGTCTTACACGCAGTATTTT. It is translated as CATNRGGPSYTQYF.

The chain uses TRBV25-1 and TRBJ1-6; 9 positions agree with TRBD1. After removal of 8 bases from V and 6 bases from J, the junction contained 11 bases not matched to a gene. CDR3 length equals 16 residues. Germline loops: CDR1 MGHDK, CDR2 SYGVNS. The CDR3, as DNA: TGTGCCAGCTCGACCCGGACAGGGGAAATTAATTCACCCCTCCACTTT. It yields the protein CASSTRTGEINSPLHF. Supplemented by reference TRBV25-1 and TRBJ1-6, the full variable domain reads EADIYQTPRYLVIGTGKKITLECSQTMGHDKMYWYQQDPGMELHLIHYSYGVNSTEKGDLSSESTVSRIRTEHFPLTLESARPSHTSQYLCASSTRTGEINSPLHFGNGTRLTVT.

V gene TRBV7-9 combines with J gene TRBJ1-1; maybe TRBD1 (5 bases). CDR3 length equals 16 residues. Trimming took off 5 bases at V and 5 bases at J, with 21 bases between the two ends. Germline CDR1 SEHNR, CDR2 FQNEAQ (reference sequence). As DNA, the CDR3 is TGTGCCAGCAGCCGTCTCGGGGGAGGGTCGGGTACTGAAGCTTTCTTT. Its translation is CASSRLGGGSGTEAFF. Supplemented by reference TRBV7-9 and TRBJ1-1, the full variable domain reads DTGVSQNPRHKITKRGQNVTFRCDPISEHNRLYWYRQTLGQGPEFLTYFQNEAQLEKSRLLSDRFSAERPKGSFSTLEIQRTEQGDSAMYLCASSRLGGGSGTEAFFGQGTRLTVV.

The V and J genes are TRBV7-9 and TRBJ1-1, with D possibly being TRBD1 (5 bases). The V gene lost 1 base and the J gene lost 7 bases, with 10 bases spanning the gap. Per the germline V gene, CDR1 is SEHNR and CDR2 is FQNEAQ (reference sequence). CDR3 length equals 13 residues. CDR3 in amino acids: CASSLDGGDEAFF. In nucleotides, the CDR3 is TGTGCCAGCAGCTTAGATGGGGGGGATGAAGCTTTCTTT.

This chain links TRBV7-6 with TRBJ2-7; D may be TRBD1 (5 bases). Germline CDR1 SGHVS, CDR2 FNYEAQ. CDR3 length: 14 residues. Trimming shortened V by 5 bases and J by 6 bases, and 17 bases separated the two germline ends. Here the CDR3 DNA reads TGTGCCAGCAGCCCTCTAGGGAATCAGGGCGAGCAGTACTTC. The encoded protein is CASSPLGNQGEQYF.

The chain recombines TRBV10-3 with TRBJ2-3; 8 positions agree with TRBD2. The ends lost 4 bases at V and 4 bases at J; junction bases unmatched: 4. The CDR3 contains 14 residues. Germline V gene lookup returns CDR1 ENHRY and CDR2 SYGVKD. CDR3 DNA sequence: TGTGCCATCAGTGTGCGGGGGGCGGCAGATACGCAGTATTTT. Encoded protein: CAISVRGAADTQYF.

V and J are TRBV4-1 and TRBJ1-1, with TRBD1 matching 8 bases. Germline CDR1 reads MGHRA; CDR2 reads YSYEKL. The CDR3 totals 14 residues. V gave up 1 base and J gave up 6 bases; unmatched junction bases: 4. The CDR3 loop is CASSQAGGKPEAFF. In nucleotides, the CDR3 is TGCGCCAGCAGCCAAGCAGGGGGCAAACCTGAAGCTTTCTTT.

This sequence joins TRBV3-1 (or the pseudogene TRBV3-2) and TRBJ2-1; 11 bases align to TRBD2. This CDR3 has 17 residues. Trimming took 0 bases from V and 8 from J; bases not matched to a gene: 9. The germline V gene encodes CDR1 LGHDT and CDR2 YNNKEL (reference sequence). DNA of the CDR3: TGTGCCAGCAGCCAAGATAGAACTAGCGGGAGTGGGGATGAGCAGTTCTTC. As protein: CASSQDRTSGSGDEQFF.

V is TRBV19 and J is TRBJ1-2; TRBD1 is a possible D gene (5 bases). The V end was cut by 0 bases, the J end by 4 bases, with 12 bases between. Germline lookup yields CDR1 LNHDA and CDR2 SQIVND (reference sequence). This CDR3 comprises 15 residues. CDR3 coding DNA: TGTGCCAGTAGTATAGACCGGGGGAGAGGCTATGGCTACACCTTC. Its protein is CASSIDRGRGYGYTF.

V and J are TRBV3-1 (or the pseudogene TRBV3-2) and TRBJ1-1; perhaps TRBD1 as D (5 bases). Per germline, CDR1 LGHDT and CDR2 YNNKEL (reference sequence). CDR3 size: 13 residues. The germline V and J ends were trimmed by 4 bases and 0 bases, with 6 bases remaining between them. CDR3 loop: CASSLGLNTEAFF. The DNA for the CDR3 is TGTGCCAGCAGCCTGGGGCTGAACACTGAAGCTTTCTTT.

The J gene is TRBJ2-7, the V gene TRBV7-9; no definite D call. V dropped 5 bases and J dropped 0 bases, with 20 bases sitting between them. This CDR3 contains 17 residues. The V gene's germline CDR1 is SEHNR and CDR2 FQNEAQ (reference sequence). The CDR3 is CASSRNPGPLSSYEQYF. CDR3 DNA sequence: TGTGCCAGCAGCAGGAACCCGGGTCCCCTGAGCTCCTACGAGCAGTACTTC.

V usage is TRBV7-8 and J usage is TRBJ1-3; D unresolved. V shed 1 base and J shed 4 bases, with 8 bases lying between them. There are 14 residues in the CDR3. Looked up from germline, CDR1 is SGHVS and CDR2 is FQNEAQ. This CDR3 is CASSLGPRGNTIYF. The CDR3 DNA follows: TGTGCCAGCAGCTTAGGTCCCAGAGGAAACACCATATATTTT. The variable domain in full, completed from reference TRBV7-8 and TRBJ1-3, reads GAGVSQSPRYKVAKRGQDVALRCDPISGHVSLFWYQQALGQGPEFLTYFQNEAQLDKSGLPSDRFFAERPEGSVSTLKIQRTQQEDSAVYLCASSLGPRGNTIYFGEGSWLTVV.

The chain has TRBV4-3 and TRBJ2-6, with 8 bases lining up with TRBD1. The CDR3 runs to 16 residues. Germline CDR1 reads LGHNA; CDR2 reads YSLEER. After removal of 4 bases from V and 4 bases from J, the junction contained 6 bases not matched to a gene. CDR3 nucleotide sequence: TGCGCCAGCAGCCCCTGGCAGGGGGCCGGGGCCAACGTCCTGACTTTC. It is translated as CASSPWQGAGANVLTF.

The V call is TRBV30, the J call TRBJ1-6; unclear D gene. This CDR3 is 17 amino acids long. CDR1 is GTSNPN, CDR2 SVGIG, per germline (reference sequence). Trimming cost V 0 bases and J 9 bases, with 21 bases left between them. The CDR3 region has the DNA TGTGCCTGGAGTGTACGTGCCCCCGAGATGTCGGGTTCACCCCTCCACTTT. It yields the protein CAWSVRAPEMSGSPLHF.

This clone was seen once. J is TRBJ2-2 and V is TRBV10-3; D unclear. Trimming took off 9 bases at V and 0 bases at J, with 8 bases between the two ends. Per germline, CDR1 ENHRY and CDR2 SYGVKD. The CDR3 loop spans 13 amino acids. The CDR3 DNA is TGTGCCATTTCTCCCCCGAACACCGGGGAGCTGTTTTTT. Translated: CAISPPNTGELFF.

This rearrangement joins TRBV7-9 to TRBJ1-2, with D tentatively TRBD1 (5 bases). The germline gives CDR1 SEHNR, CDR2 FQNEAQ (reference sequence). The ends were cut back, 5 bases at V and 7 bases at J, with 14 bases in the middle. This CDR3 region has 13 residues. The DNA of the CDR3 is TGTGCCAGCAGCCTCGATCAGGGTTTTGGCTACACCTTC. It encodes CASSLDQGFGYTF.

V usage is TRBV12-3 or TRBV12-4 and J usage is TRBJ1-1; tentatively, D is TRBD1 (5 bases). Between the trimmed V and J ends, which lost 5 bases and 5 bases, there was a span of 12 bases. The CDR3 loop spans 13 amino acids. The CDR3 is CASSRSGGTEAFF. CDR3 DNA: TGTGCCAGCAGTCGCTCCGGGGGAACTGAAGCTTTCTTT.

This clone was observed a single time. CDR3 nucleotide sequence: TGTGCCAGCAAGTCGACAGGGCCAGAGACCCAGTACTTC. Its translation is CASKSTGPETQYF. This chain links TRBV21-1 with TRBJ2-5; the table gives TRBD1 as D, unverified against the DNA. TRBV21-1 constitutes a pseudogene. The CDR3 covers 13 residues.

The rearrangement links TRBV3-1 (or the pseudogene TRBV3-2) to TRBJ2-7; 7 bases fit TRBD1. The trim removed 6 bases at V and 2 bases at J, leaving 7 bases unmatched. The CDR3 is made up of 14 amino acids. Looked up from germline, CDR1 is LGHDT and CDR2 is YNNKEL (reference sequence). The CDR3 is CASRLRQGTYEQYF. DNA of the CDR3: TGTGCCAGCAGGCTCCGACAGGGTACCTACGAGCAGTACTTC.

The chain joins TRBV7-9 to TRBJ2-3; D is uncertain. Germline CDR1 and CDR2: SEHNR and FQNEAQ (reference sequence). CDR3 length: 16 residues. V was clipped by 5 bases and J by 0 bases, with 15 bases between them. For the CDR3, the DNA is TGTGCCAGCAGCCTCGTACAACTAACTAGCACAGATACGCAGTATTTT. This codes for CASSLVQLTSTDTQYF.